The 7 T cell receptor beta chains below all came from one sample that was sequenced in a study of somatic mutations in cytotoxic T cells in rheumatoid arthritis. Generated by immunoSEQ multiplex PCR, the TCRdb table keeps only in-frame clones and is missing some. The table records fewer than 30,000 clones, under 75% of them present only once. Sequenced sample: CD8+ T cells sorted from blood. These receptors all come from a woman aged 18-29 years in good health.

The chain has TRBV10-1 and TRBJ2-5; TRBD2 agrees at 12 bases. The J call may be wrong; the DNA end is better matched by TRBJ2-7. This CDR3 spans 18 amino acids. Germline V gene sequence: CDR1 WNHNN, CDR2 SYGVQD (reference sequence). CDR3 DNA: TGCGCCAGCAGTGAGTCGGGACTAGCGGGTCCTTTCCCCTACGAGCAGTACTTC. Protein sequence: CASSESGLAGPFPYEQYF.

This clone was observed once. The CDR3 DNA reads as TGTGCCAGCAGTCTAAACAGATATAATTCACCCCTCCACTTT. The encoded protein is CASSLNRYNSPLHF. The chain links TRBV28 to TRBJ1-6; D gene ambiguous. This CDR3 contains 14 residues. The ends were cut back, 5 bases at V and 4 bases at J, with 9 bases in the middle. CDR1 is MDHEN and CDR2 is SYDVKM in the germline V gene.

The chain combines TRBV13 with TRBJ2-1; 7 bases are shared with TRBD1. CDR1 and CDR2 from the germline V gene are PRHDT and FYEKMQ (reference sequence). This CDR3 has 17 amino acids. J was trimmed by 4 bases and V by 4 bases; bases with no gene match: 13. CDR3: CASSSALGDRVYNEQFF. CDR3 bases: TGTGCCAGCAGCTCCGCCCTGGGAGACAGGGTATACAATGAGCAGTTCTTC.

This clone came up a few times. The chain links TRBV4-1 to TRBJ1-1; D is ambiguous. Germline V gene lookup returns CDR1 MGHRA and CDR2 YSYEKL. The CDR3 extends over 16 amino acids. Trimming left V 2 bases short and J 0 bases short, with 13 bases between. CDR3 sequence: CASSQQDGILNTEAFF. In DNA, the CDR3 is TGCGCCAGCAGCCAACAGGACGGGATTCTGAACACTGAAGCTTTCTTT.

The chain carries TRBV19 and TRBJ1-2; D is ambiguous. Trimming pared 10 bases from V and 3 bases from J, leaving 18 bases between. The germline gives CDR1 LNHDA, CDR2 SQIVND (reference sequence). This CDR3 spans 14 amino acids. The CDR3 is CATDSRRNDYGYTF. Written as DNA, the CDR3 is TGTGCCACCGACTCTCGGAGGAACGACTATGGCTACACCTTC.

The rearrangement uses TRBV12-5 and TRBJ2-3, with a tentative D call TRBD1 (6 bases). The CDR3 runs 14 residues. CDR1 and CDR2 (germline): LGHNT, FRNRAP. The V end lost 6 bases, the J end lost 0 bases, and 10 bases lay between the germline ends. The CDR3 coding sequence is TGTGCTAGTGGCCAGGGGATTAGCACAGATACGCAGTATTTT. This translates into CASGQGISTDTQYF.

The chain is built from TRBV19 and TRBJ2-7; no clear D. CDR3 length: 16 amino acids. Trimming pared 3 bases from V and 3 bases from J, leaving 18 bases between. In germline, CDR1 is LNHDA, CDR2 SQIVND (reference sequence). The CDR3 sequence is CASSMALGSFHYEQYF. CDR3 DNA: TGTGCCAGTAGTATGGCTCTGGGCTCCTTCCACTACGAGCAGTACTTC.